The following is a TCR beta chain sequence with its context. Seattle enrolled patients during active infection and tracked them longitudinally. V was clipped by 0 bases and J by 2 bases, with 7 bases between them. The CDR3 has 14 residues. CDR1 is MNHNY, CDR2 SVGAGI, per germline (reference sequence). This entry belongs to a study of blood T cell repertoires in COVID-19. In the study overall: COVID-19 samples from acute and convalescent phases originated in the United States, Italy and Spain.

Measured with immunoSEQ multiplex PCR; TCRdb has only the in-frame clones, and not every one. The sample carries approximately 280,000 clones, approximately 84% recorded once. This TCR was sampled from a human donor with COVID-19, enrolled during active disease. The donor label of this sample is uncertain. The source material was peripheral blood. The rearrangement joins TRBV6-6 to TRBJ1-2, with D hard to call. In nucleotides, the CDR3 is TGTGCCAGCAGTTACTCTGGAGAGAACTATGGCTACACCTTC. Residues: CASSYSGENYGYTF.